This T cell receptor (beta chain) was recovered during a study of cytomegalovirus exposure and HLA in healthy donors. PCR amplification relied on 60 Vbeta primers (plus 13 Jbeta primers). Profiled with immunoSEQ multiplex PCR; TCRdb holds only in-frame clones, not every one. The table lists some 98,000 clones, around 81% of them singletons, with roughly 3.5% in the top ten. The V gene's germline CDR1 is SEHNR and CDR2 FQNEAQ (reference sequence). This CDR3 is built from 12 residues. Trimming removed 2 bases at V and 9 bases at J, with 10 bases between. The TCR sequence derives from a female donor in good health and CMV-seropositive. Sample: PBMCs. The rearrangement joins TRBV7-9 to TRBJ1-1, with unresolved D. The CDR3 DNA reads TGTGCCAGCAGCTTAAAAACAGATAAAGCTTTCTTT. Its protein product is CASSLKTDKAFF.